The clone carrying this TCR beta chain appeared many times. Its cognate antigen is unknown. This sample is part of a study of T cells in Graves' hyperthyroidism and ophthalmopathy. Findings of the study overall: Classification by a 13 V-J model distinguished ophthalmopathy from stable hyperthyroidism.

It was RNA transcripts that yielded the amplified TCR beta CDR3 regions. The TCR CDR3 first-round RT-PCR relied on the HTBI primer set. Each CDR3 protein gets one entry after TCRdb re-called the multiplex PCR reads with MiXCR. The top ten hold roughly 7.3% of the sample, which has approximately 590,000 distinct CDR3 sequences, 15% to 18% seen once. Trimming took 1 base from V and 0 from J, leaving 7 bases between them. The CDR3 sequence is 15 residues long. Looked up from germline, CDR1 is SEHNR and CDR2 is FQNEAQ (reference sequence). Among the patients, aged 18 to 65, hyperthyroidism was newly diagnosed and had lasted under 2 months.

This chain uses TRBV7-9 with TRBJ1-5; D remains unclear. The TCR was taken from a woman aged 25 to 39 with Graves' hyperthyroidism. The sequenced sample was blood. The CDR3 sequence: CASSLEGRSNQPQHF. CDR3 bases: TGTGCCAGCAGCTTAGAGGGTCGTAGCAATCAGCCCCAGCATTTT.